The 10 T cell receptor beta chains below come from one sample, sequenced in a study of blood T cells in healthy people across ages. A second PCR of roughly 7 to 11 cycles used a sample-barcoded 5' primer and a J-beta primer mix. In TCRdb, the 5' RACE reads were re-called with MiXCR into one record per CDR3 protein. The sample lists hundreds of thousands of distinct CDR3 sequences; 20% to 25% were seen once. The sample consisted of blood. The receptors were sampled from a man in his 70s in good health.

This rearrangement joins TRBV29-1 to TRBJ2-1; tentative D call: TRBD2 (5 bases). CDR1 SQVTM and CDR2 ANQGSEA come from the germline V gene. V was clipped by 7 bases and J by 0 bases, with 10 bases between them. This CDR3 comprises 13 residues. CDR3: CSASLSSYNEQFF. The CDR3 DNA is TGCAGCGCTAGCCTAAGCTCCTACAATGAGCAGTTCTTC.

This chain links TRBV20-1 with TRBJ2-5; 7 bases agree with TRBD2. Germline assignment: CDR1 DFQATT and CDR2 SNEGSKA (reference sequence). This CDR3 comprises 15 residues. Trimming took 6 bases from V and 1 from J; bases not matched to a gene: 11. For the CDR3, the DNA is TGCAGTGCCGAATCGACTAGCCCATTCCAAGAGACCCAGTACTTC. This codes for CSAESTSPFQETQYF.

The J gene is TRBJ1-4, the V gene TRBV20-1; the match to TRBD1 covers 7 bases. CDR3 length: 14 amino acids. V was pared by 4 bases and J by 7 bases, with 9 bases of the junction left unmatched. Germline CDR1 DFQATT, CDR2 SNEGSKA (reference sequence). This CDR3 reads CSAKLDRAIEKLFF. In DNA, the CDR3 is TGCAGTGCTAAACTCGACAGGGCTATTGAAAAACTGTTTTTT.

This rearrangement joins TRBV12-3 or TRBV12-4 to TRBJ2-3; D possibly matches TRBD1 or TRBD2 (5 bases each). V lost 7 bases, J lost 15 bases, and 20 bases lay in between. This CDR3 is 12 amino acids long. CDR3 in amino acids: CASKQGADMEYF. The CDR3 DNA reads TGTGCCAGCAAGCAGGGAGCAGATATGGAATATTTT.

This clonotype was observed a few times. The junction and the germline gene differ at one end; a read error may be behind it. The gene calls are TRBV4-3 and TRBJ2-1, with 12 bases aligning to TRBD2. The CDR3 covers 17 residues. Germline V lookup: CDR1 LGHNA, CDR2 YSLEER. The CDR3 bases are TGCGCCAGCAGCCAAGATCGCGGACTAGCGGGATACAATGAGCAATTCTTC. Encoded protein: CASSQDRGLAGYNEQFF.

The chain employs TRBV6-1 and TRBJ1-1, with 8 bases aligning to TRBD1. Looked up from germline, CDR1 is MNHNS and CDR2 is SASEGT. The J segment lost 9 bases and the V segment lost 2 bases, leaving 2 bases of the junction unmatched. The CDR3 contains 12 residues. This CDR3 is CASSERTGKAFF. CDR3 sequence (DNA): TGTGCCAGCAGTGAAAGGACAGGGAAAGCTTTCTTT.

The rearrangement uses TRBV5-1 and TRBJ2-1, with D possibly TRBD1 on 6 matching bases. Per the germline V gene, CDR1 is SGHRS and CDR2 is YFSETQ. CDR3 size: 12 residues. V was clipped by 6 bases and J by 5 bases, with 9 bases between them. The DNA of the CDR3 is TGCGCCAGCACCAGGGGTAACAATGAGCAGTTCTTC. Protein sequence: CASTRGNNEQFF.

The sample holds a few counts of this clonotype. V usage is TRBV10-3 and J usage is TRBJ2-5; 9 bases line up with TRBD2. The V gene's germline CDR1 is ENHRY and CDR2 SYGVKD. The V and J ends lost 10 bases and 1 base, in that order; junction bases with no gene match: 7. The CDR3 contains 14 residues. CDR3 residues: CASAGGPSQETQYF. In DNA form, the CDR3 reads TGTGCCAGCGCGGGAGGGCCGAGCCAAGAGACCCAGTACTTC.

This clonotype was seen more than once but under ten times. The CDR3 DNA sequence: TGTGCCAGCAGCTTGGCAGGAGGCAGGGTCGGGCACATTCAGTACTTC. Its protein is CASSLAGGRVGHIQYF. The rearrangement joins TRBV5-4 to TRBJ2-4; the D call may be TRBD1 or TRBD2 (5 bases each). The ends were cut back, 0 bases at V and 8 bases at J, with 18 bases in the middle. The CDR3 length is 16 residues. CDR1 is SGHNT and CDR2 is YYREEE in the germline V gene (reference sequence).

This clonotype was seen a handful of times. The rearrangement joins TRBV20-1 to TRBJ1-1, with D unclear. Trimming removed 3 bases at V and 1 base at J, with 18 bases between. Per germline, CDR1 DFQATT and CDR2 SNEGSKA (reference sequence). The CDR3 sequence is 16 residues long. CDR3 coding DNA: TGCAGTGCTAGTGTGGCAGGACGTCGGACGAACACTGAAGCTTTCTTT. Protein product: CSASVAGRRTNTEAFF.